The 30 T cell receptor beta chains below all came from one sample that was sequenced in a study of CXCR3-negative and CXCR3-positive naive CD8 T cells. Libraries of TRB cDNA were made by 5' RACE and carried UMIs. One entry per CDR3 protein, without DNA, is what TCRdb gives after re-calling the 5' RACE reads. This repertoire includes about 81,000 distinct CDR3 sequences. The sequenced sample was naive CXCR3- CD8+ T cells from blood. Subset described: CD45RO-CCR7+CD27+CD95- naive CD8+ T cells lacking CXCR3 (TNR3-). These TCRs come from a human donor in good health. Some clones in this sample may be carry-over from other donors' samples.

J is TRBJ2-7 and V is TRBV29-1; as DNA is missing, the TRBD2 call by TCRdb cannot be tested. CDR1 is SQVTM, CDR2 ANQGSEA, per germline. CDR3 size: 12 residues. This chain's CDR3 is CSVASNTYEQYF.

This chain uses TRBV7-9 with TRBJ1-1. Germline-derived CDR1 and CDR2 are SEHNR and FQNEAQ (reference sequence). The CDR3 runs to 11 residues. CDR3 residues: CASSLGTEAFF.

The chain has TRBV2 and TRBJ2-5; lacking DNA, the TRBD1 call made by TCRdb goes unchecked. The CDR3 loop spans 18 amino acids. Germline V gene data show CDR1 as SNHLY and CDR2 as FYNNEI. The CDR3 sequence is CASSDPRQGGRNGETQYF.

The CDR3 here is CASSLTGAYEQYF. The chain joins TRBV5-1 to TRBJ2-7; no DNA is available, so the TRBD1 call from TCRdb remains unchecked. The CDR3 extends over 13 amino acids. The V gene's germline CDR1 is SGHRS and CDR2 YFSETQ.

V is TRBV20-1 and J is TRBJ1-5. Germline values: CDR1 DFQATT, CDR2 SNEGSKA (reference sequence). This CDR3 spans 15 amino acids. This chain's CDR3 is CSARDSRYSNQPQHF.

V gene TRBV11-2 combines with J gene TRBJ2-5; absent DNA, TCRdb's TRBD1 call cannot be checked. Germline V gene data show CDR1 as SGHAT and CDR2 as FQNNGV. CDR3 size: 15 residues. The CDR3 loop reads CASSPAGTAQETQYF.

V usage is TRBV27 and J usage is TRBJ1-4; the D call from TCRdb, TRBD1, cannot be confirmed without DNA. Germline V CDR1 and CDR2: MNHEY, SMNVEV (reference sequence). The CDR3 extends over 15 amino acids. The CDR3 region is CASKGSTTGKEKLFF.

The chain employs TRBV4-2 and TRBJ1-5. Germline CDR1 reads LGHNA; CDR2 reads YNFKEQ. CDR3 size: 13 residues. CDR3: CASSQDLTQPQHF.

The genes are TRBV5-1 and TRBJ2-7; TCRdb outputs TRBD2, but without DNA this stays unchecked. The CDR3 runs 16 residues. The V gene's germline CDR1 is SGHRS and CDR2 YFSETQ. CDR3 sequence: CASSWVSGNGLYEQYF.

The genes are TRBV7-9 and TRBJ2-3; TCRdb reports TRBD2, a call that lacks DNA to check it against. CDR1 is SEHNR, CDR2 FQNEAQ, per germline (reference sequence). The CDR3 is 17 amino acids. CDR3 protein: CASSSPINSGESDTQYF. The full variable domain, completed using reference TRBV7-9 and TRBJ2-3, is DTGVSQNPRHKITKRGQNVTFRCDPISEHNRLYWYRQTLGQGPEFLTYFQNEAQLEKSRLLSDRFSAERPKGSFSTLEIQRTEQGDSAMYLCASSSPINSGESDTQYFGPGTRLTVL.

The chain links TRBV29-1 to TRBJ2-6. CDR1 and CDR2 from the germline V gene are SQVTM and ANQGSEA. There are 15 residues in the CDR3. The CDR3 sequence: CSVEDWSSGANVLTF.

This chain joins TRBV11-2 and TRBJ2-4; the D call of TRBD1 rests on TCRdb alone, since no DNA is present to check it. Looked up from germline, CDR1 is SGHAT and CDR2 is FQNNGV. The CDR3 spans 16 residues. CDR3 in amino acids: CASSLAGRTAKNIQYF.

CDR3 residues: CASSLGQGGYNQPQHF. The chain uses TRBV7-9 and TRBJ1-5; without DNA, the TCRdb call of TRBD1 cannot be checked. The CDR3 consists of 16 residues. CDR1 is SEHNR, CDR2 FQNEAQ, per germline (reference sequence). Variable domain in full (rest from reference TRBV7-9 and TRBJ1-5): DTGVSQNPRHKITKRGQNVTFRCDPISEHNRLYWYRQTLGQGPEFLTYFQNEAQLEKSRLLSDRFSAERPKGSFSTLEIQRTEQGDSAMYLCASSLGQGGYNQPQHFGDGTRLSIL.

The chain recombines TRBV2 with TRBJ2-5; the TCRdb D gene call, TRBD2, has no DNA to confirm it. Germline-derived CDR1 and CDR2 are SNHLY and FYNNEI. The CDR3 sequence is 15 residues long. The CDR3 loop reads CASSEAQRGQETQYF.

V gene TRBV11-2 combines with J gene TRBJ2-3; TCRdb's D call of TRBD2 is untestable without DNA. CDR1 SGHAT and CDR2 FQNNGV come from the germline V gene. This CDR3 has 21 residues. Here the CDR3 reads CASRAPVTLAGERGPTDTQYF.

The chain's CDR3 is CASSGGSGTNQPQHF. V gene TRBV6-6 combines with J gene TRBJ1-5. This CDR3 has 15 residues. CDR1 and CDR2 from the germline V gene are MNHNY and SVGAGI (reference sequence).

The genes are TRBV28 and TRBJ2-7. The CDR3 contains 14 residues. In germline, CDR1 is MDHEN, CDR2 SYDVKM. This chain's CDR3 is CASSFARSSYEQYF.

The chain is built from TRBV28 and TRBJ2-5; checking the TCRdb D call of TRBD1 is not possible without DNA. The length of the CDR3 is 13 residues. Per the germline V gene, CDR1 is MDHEN and CDR2 is SYDVKM. Here the CDR3 reads CASSFAGGETQYF.

This sequence joins TRBV5-4 and TRBJ2-1; TCRdb's D call, TRBD2, is unchecked because there is no DNA. Germline-derived CDR1 and CDR2 are SGHNT and YYREEE (reference sequence). The CDR3 sequence is 18 residues long. The CDR3 loop is CASSLAPLTGVSYNEQFF.

The V and J genes are TRBV21-1 and TRBJ1-1. TRBV21-1 is listed as a pseudogene. The CDR3 length is 14 residues. The CDR3 spells CASSKGRVNTEAFF.

The chain is built from TRBV12-3 or TRBV12-4 and TRBJ2-1. CDR3 length equals 13 residues. CDR3: CASSLGTYNEQFF.

The chain joins TRBV7-2 to TRBJ1-5. This CDR3 contains 13 residues. CDR1 is SGHTA, CDR2 FQGNSA, per germline. CDR3 protein: CASSLGNYQPQHF.

This chain joins TRBV19 and TRBJ1-1. This CDR3 contains 13 residues. The germline V gene encodes CDR1 LNHDA and CDR2 SQIVND (reference sequence). The CDR3 sequence: CASSIARYTEAFF.

This chain joins TRBV7-9 and TRBJ1-4; TCRdb's D gene call, TRBD1, goes unchecked for lack of DNA. CDR3 length: 16 amino acids. Germline assignment: CDR1 SEHNR and CDR2 FQNEAQ (reference sequence). This CDR3 is CASSLGPLDSNEKLFF.

The chain employs TRBV7-7 and TRBJ2-5. This CDR3 is 14 amino acids long. Germline V gene sequence: CDR1 SSHAT, CDR2 FNYEAQ (reference sequence). CDR3 region: CASSLTVYQETQYF.

This rearrangement joins TRBV7-9 to TRBJ1-2; TCRdb's assignment of TRBD1 cannot be checked, as there is no DNA. From germline, CDR1 is SEHNR and CDR2 FQNEAQ (reference sequence). The CDR3 totals 16 residues. CDR3 amino acids: CASSTGTGGALLGYTF.

The chain uses TRBV15 and TRBJ2-4. Germline V gene data show CDR1 as LNHNV and CDR2 as YYDKDF (reference sequence). The CDR3 is made up of 11 amino acids. The CDR3 sequence is CATSRDSIQYF.

The rearrangement joins TRBV28 to TRBJ2-7; TCRdb proposes TRBD1, but this gene call is untestable without DNA. Germline CDR1 is MDHEN and CDR2 is SYDVKM. CDR3 length: 15 residues. The CDR3: CASTTAGTGFREQYF.

The CDR3 sequence: CASSSSDGPHSNTGELFF. The rearrangement joins TRBV27 to TRBJ2-2. Germline loops: CDR1 MNHEY, CDR2 SMNVEV (reference sequence). The CDR3 length is 18 residues.

This chain joins TRBV28 and TRBJ1-2; TCRdb proposes TRBD1, but this gene call is untestable without DNA. Germline values: CDR1 MDHEN, CDR2 SYDVKM. This CDR3 has 13 amino acids. The CDR3 sequence: CASSPSGYYGYTF.